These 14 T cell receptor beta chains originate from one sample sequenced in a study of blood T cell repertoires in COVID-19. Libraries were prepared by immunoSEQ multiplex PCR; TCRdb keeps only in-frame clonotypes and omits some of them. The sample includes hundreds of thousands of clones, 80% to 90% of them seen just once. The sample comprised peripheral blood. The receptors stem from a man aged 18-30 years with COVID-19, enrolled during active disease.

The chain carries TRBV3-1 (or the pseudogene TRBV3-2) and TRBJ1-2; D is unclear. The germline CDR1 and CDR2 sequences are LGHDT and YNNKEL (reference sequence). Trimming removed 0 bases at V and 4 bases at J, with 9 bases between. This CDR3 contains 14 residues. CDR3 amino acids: CASSQDGVGYGYTF. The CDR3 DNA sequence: TGTGCCAGCAGCCAAGATGGAGTTGGCTATGGCTACACCTTC.

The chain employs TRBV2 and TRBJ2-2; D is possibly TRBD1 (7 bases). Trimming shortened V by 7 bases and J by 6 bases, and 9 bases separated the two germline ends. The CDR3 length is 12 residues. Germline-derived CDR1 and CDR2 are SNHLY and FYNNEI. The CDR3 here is CASTGGSGELFF. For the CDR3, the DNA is TGTGCCAGCACAGGGGGGTCCGGGGAGCTGTTTTTT.

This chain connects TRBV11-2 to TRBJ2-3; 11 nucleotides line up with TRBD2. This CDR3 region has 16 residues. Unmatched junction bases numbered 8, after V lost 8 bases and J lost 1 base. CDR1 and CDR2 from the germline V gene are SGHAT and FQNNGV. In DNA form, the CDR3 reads TGTGCCAGCGGTCCTAGCGGGGGGATCCGCACAGATACGCAGTATTTT. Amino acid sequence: CASGPSGGIRTDTQYF.

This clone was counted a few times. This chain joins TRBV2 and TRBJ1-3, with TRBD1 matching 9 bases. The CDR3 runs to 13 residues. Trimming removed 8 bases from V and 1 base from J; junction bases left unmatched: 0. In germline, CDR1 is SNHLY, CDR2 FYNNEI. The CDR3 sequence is CASGTGSGNTIYF. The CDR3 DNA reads TGTGCCAGCGGGACAGGGTCTGGAAACACCATATATTTT.

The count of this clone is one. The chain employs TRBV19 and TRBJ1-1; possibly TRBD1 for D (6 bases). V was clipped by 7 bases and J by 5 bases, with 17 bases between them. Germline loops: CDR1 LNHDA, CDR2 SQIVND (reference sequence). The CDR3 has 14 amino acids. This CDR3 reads CASTDGDRRTEAFF. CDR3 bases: TGTGCCAGTACCGACGGCGACAGGAGGACTGAAGCTTTCTTT.

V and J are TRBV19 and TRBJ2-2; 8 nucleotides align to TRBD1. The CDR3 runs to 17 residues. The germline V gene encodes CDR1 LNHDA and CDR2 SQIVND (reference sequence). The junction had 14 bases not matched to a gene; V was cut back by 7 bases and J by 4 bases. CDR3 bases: TGTGCCAGTAAGAAAGGGGTTGGGACAGGTGTCACCGGGGAGCTGTTTTTT. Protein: CASKKGVGTGVTGELFF.

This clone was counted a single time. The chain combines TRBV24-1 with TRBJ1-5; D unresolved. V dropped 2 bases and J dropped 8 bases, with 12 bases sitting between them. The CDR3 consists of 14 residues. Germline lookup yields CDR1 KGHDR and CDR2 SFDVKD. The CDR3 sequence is CATSDSFSEEPQHF. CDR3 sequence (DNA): TGTGCCACCAGTGATTCTTTTTCGGAGGAGCCCCAGCATTTT.

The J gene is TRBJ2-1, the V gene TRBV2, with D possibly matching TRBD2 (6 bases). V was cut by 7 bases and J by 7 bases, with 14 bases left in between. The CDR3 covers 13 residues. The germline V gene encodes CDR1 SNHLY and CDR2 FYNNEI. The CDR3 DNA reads TGTGCCAGCACCCGGGGAGGAAGGAATGAGCAGTTCTTC. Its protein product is CASTRGGRNEQFF. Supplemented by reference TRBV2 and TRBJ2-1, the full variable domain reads EPEVTQTPSHQVTQMGQEVILRCVPISNHLYFYWYRQILGQKVEFLVSFYNNEISEKSEIFDDQFSVERPDGSNFTLKIRSTKLEDSAMYFCASTRGGRNEQFFGPGTRLTVL.

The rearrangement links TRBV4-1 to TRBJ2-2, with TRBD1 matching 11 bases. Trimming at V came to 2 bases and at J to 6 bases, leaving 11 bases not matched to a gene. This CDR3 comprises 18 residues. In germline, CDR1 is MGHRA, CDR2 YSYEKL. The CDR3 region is CASSQQPPGQGGAGELFF. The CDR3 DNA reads TGCGCCAGCAGCCAACAACCTCCGGGACAGGGGGGAGCCGGGGAGCTGTTTTTT.

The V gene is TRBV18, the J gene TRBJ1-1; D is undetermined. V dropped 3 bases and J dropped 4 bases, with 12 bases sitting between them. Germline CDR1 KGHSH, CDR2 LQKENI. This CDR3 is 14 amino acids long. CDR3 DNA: TGTGCCAGCTCACCCCAGTTCATGGTCACTGAAGCTTTCTTT. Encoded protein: CASSPQFMVTEAFF.

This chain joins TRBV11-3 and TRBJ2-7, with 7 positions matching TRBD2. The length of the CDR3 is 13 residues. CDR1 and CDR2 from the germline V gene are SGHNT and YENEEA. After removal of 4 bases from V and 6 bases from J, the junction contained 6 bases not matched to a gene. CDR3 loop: CASSSGTKGEQYF. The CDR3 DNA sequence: TGTGCCAGCAGCTCCGGGACTAAGGGCGAGCAGTACTTC.

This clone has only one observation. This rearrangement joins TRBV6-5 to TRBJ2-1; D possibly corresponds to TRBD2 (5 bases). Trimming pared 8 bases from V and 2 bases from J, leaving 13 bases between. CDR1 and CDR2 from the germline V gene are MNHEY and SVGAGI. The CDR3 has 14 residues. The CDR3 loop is CASHTRVTYNEQFF. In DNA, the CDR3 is TGTGCCAGCCATACTAGAGTAACCTACAATGAGCAGTTCTTC.

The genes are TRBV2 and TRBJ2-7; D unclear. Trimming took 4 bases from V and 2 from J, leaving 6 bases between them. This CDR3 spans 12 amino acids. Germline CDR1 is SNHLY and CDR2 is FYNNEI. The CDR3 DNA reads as TGTGCCAGCAGTGCTGAGACCTACGAGCAGTACTTC. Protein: CASSAETYEQYF.

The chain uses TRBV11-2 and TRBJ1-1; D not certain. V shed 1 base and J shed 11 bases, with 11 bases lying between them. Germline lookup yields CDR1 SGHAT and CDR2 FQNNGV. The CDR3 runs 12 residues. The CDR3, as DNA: TGTGCCAGCAGCTTAGGTCCCGTTCGGGCTTTCTTT. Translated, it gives CASSLGPVRAFF.